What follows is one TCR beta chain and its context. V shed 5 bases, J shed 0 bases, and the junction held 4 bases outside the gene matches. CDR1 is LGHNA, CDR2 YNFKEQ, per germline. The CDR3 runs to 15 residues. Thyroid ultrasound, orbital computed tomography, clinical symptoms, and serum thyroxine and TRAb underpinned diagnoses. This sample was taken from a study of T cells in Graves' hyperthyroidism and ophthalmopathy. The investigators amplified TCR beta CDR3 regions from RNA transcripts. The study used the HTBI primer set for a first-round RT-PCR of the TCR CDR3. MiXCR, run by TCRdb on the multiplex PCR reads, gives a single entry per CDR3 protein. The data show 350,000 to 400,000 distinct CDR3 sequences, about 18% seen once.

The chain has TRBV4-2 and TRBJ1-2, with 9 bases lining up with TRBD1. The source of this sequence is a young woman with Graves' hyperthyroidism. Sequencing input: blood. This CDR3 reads CASSVRTGANYGYTF. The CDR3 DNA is TGTGCCAGCAGCGTCCGGACAGGGGCTAACTATGGCTACACCTTC.